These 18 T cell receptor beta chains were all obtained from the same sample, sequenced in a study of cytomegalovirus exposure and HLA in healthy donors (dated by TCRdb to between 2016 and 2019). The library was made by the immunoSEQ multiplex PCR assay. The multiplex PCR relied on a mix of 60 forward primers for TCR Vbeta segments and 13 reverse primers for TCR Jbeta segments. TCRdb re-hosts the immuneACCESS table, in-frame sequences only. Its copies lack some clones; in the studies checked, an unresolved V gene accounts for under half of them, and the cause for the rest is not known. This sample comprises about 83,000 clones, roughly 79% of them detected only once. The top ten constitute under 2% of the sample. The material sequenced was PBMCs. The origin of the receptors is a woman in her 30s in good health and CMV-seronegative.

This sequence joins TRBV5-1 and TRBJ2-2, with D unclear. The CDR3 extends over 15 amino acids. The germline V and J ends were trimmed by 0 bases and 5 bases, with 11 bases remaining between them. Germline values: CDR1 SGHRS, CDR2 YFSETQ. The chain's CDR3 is CASSLESLATGELFF. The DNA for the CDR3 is TGCGCCAGCAGCTTGGAGAGTCTCGCGACCGGGGAGCTGTTTTTT.

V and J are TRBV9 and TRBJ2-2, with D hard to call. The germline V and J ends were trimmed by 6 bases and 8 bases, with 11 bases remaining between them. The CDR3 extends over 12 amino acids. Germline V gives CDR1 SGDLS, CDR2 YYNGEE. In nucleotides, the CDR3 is TGTGCCAGCACCCATCTCCGGGGGGAGCTGTTTTTT. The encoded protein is CASTHLRGELFF.

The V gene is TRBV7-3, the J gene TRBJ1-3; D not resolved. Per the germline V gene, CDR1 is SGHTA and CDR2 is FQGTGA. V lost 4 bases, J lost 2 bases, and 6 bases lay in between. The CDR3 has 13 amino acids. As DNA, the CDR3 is TGTGCCAGCAGCTCAGAAACTGGAAACACCATATATTTT. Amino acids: CASSSETGNTIYF. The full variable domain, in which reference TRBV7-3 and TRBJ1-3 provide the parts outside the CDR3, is GAGVSQTPSNKVTEKGKYVELRCDPISGHTALYWYRQSLGQGPEFLIYFQGTGAADDSGLPNDRFFAVRPEGSVSTLKIQRTERGDSAVYLCASSSETGNTIYFGEGSWLTVV.

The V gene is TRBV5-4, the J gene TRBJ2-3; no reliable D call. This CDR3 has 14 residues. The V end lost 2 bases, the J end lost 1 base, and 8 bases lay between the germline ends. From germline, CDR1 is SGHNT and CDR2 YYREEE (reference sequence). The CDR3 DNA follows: TGTGCCAGCAGCTTCCGAACGGGCACAGATACGCAGTATTTT. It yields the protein CASSFRTGTDTQYF.

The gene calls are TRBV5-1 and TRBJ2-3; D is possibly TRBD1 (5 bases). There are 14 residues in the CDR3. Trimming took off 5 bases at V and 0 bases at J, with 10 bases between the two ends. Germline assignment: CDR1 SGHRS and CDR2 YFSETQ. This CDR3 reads CASSDAGSTDTQYF. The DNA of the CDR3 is TGCGCCAGCAGTGATGCAGGGAGCACAGATACGCAGTATTTT.

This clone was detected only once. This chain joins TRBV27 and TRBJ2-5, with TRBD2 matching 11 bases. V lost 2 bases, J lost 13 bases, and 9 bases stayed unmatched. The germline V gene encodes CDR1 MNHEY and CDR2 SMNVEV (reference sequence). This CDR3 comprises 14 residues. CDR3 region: CASSLGILAGDTYF. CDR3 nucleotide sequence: TGTGCCAGCAGTTTAGGGATACTAGCGGGGGACACGTACTTC.

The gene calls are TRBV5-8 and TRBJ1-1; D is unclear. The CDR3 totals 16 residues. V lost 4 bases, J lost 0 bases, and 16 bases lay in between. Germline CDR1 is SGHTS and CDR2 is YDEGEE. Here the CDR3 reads CASSLHNSFMNTEAFF. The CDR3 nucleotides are TGTGCCAGCAGCCTACACAACAGCTTTATGAACACTGAAGCTTTCTTT. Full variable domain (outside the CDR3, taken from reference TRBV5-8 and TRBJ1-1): EAGVTQSPTHLIKTRGQQATLRCSPISGHTSVYWYQQALGLGLQFLLWYDEGEERNRGNFPPRFSGRQFPNYSSELNVNALELEDSALYLCASSLHNSFMNTEAFFGQGTRLTVV.

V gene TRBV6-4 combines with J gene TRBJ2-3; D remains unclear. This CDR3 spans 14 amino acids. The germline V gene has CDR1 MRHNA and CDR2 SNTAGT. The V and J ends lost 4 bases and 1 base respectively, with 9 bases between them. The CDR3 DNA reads TGTGCCAGCAGTGCGACAACAGGCACAGATACGCAGTATTTT. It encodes CASSATTGTDTQYF.

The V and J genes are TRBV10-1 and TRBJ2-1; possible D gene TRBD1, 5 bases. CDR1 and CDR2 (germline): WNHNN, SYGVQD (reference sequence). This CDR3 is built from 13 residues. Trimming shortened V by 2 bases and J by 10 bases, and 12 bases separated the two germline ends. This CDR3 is CASSEPDSLEQFF. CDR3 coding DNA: TGCGCCAGCAGTGAGCCTGACAGCCTAGAGCAGTTCTTC.

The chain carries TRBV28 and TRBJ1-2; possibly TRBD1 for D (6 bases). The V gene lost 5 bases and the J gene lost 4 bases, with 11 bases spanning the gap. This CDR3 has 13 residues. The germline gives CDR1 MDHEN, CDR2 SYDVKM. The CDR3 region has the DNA TGTGCCAGCAGTAACAGGGATGGCTATGGCTACACCTTC. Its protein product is CASSNRDGYGYTF.

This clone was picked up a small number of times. The CDR3 coding sequence is TGTGCCAGCAGCCGGACTAGCGGGACCTACAATGAGCAGTTCTTC. Residues: CASSRTSGTYNEQFF. The genes are TRBV28 and TRBJ2-1, with 12 bases lining up with TRBD2. CDR1 is MDHEN and CDR2 is SYDVKM in the germline V gene. Germline trimming cut 6 bases from V and 2 bases from J; bases unmatched to any gene: 2. The CDR3 covers 15 residues. The complete variable domain, with remaining parts taken from reference TRBV28 and TRBJ2-1, reads DVKVTQSSRYLVKRTGEKVFLECVQDMDHENMFWYRQDPGLGLRLIYFSYDVKMKEKGDIPEGYSVSREKKERFSLILESASTNQTSMYLCASSRTSGTYNEQFFGPGTRLTVL.

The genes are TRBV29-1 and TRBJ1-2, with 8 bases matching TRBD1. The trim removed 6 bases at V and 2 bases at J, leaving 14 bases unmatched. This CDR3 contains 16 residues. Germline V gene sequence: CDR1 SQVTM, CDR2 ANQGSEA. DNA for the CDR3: TGCAGCGTCCCCAAGGTGGGAGGGACAGGCAACTATGGCTACACCTTC. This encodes CSVPKVGGTGNYGYTF.

The CDR3 loop reads CASSLDRGKLFF. CDR3 DNA sequence: TGTGCCAGCAGTTTGGACAGAGGGAAACTGTTTTTT. The chain couples TRBV6-5 to TRBJ1-4; possible D gene TRBD1, 6 bases. V lost 4 bases and J lost 11, with 11 bases in between. Germline values: CDR1 MNHEY, CDR2 SVGAGI. The CDR3 is 12 amino acids.

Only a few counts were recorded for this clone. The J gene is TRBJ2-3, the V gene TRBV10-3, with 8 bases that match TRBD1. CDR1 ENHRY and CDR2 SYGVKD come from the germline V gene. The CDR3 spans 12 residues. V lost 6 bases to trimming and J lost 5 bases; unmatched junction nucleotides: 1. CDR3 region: CAISGQGDTQYF. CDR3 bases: TGTGCCATCAGCGGACAGGGAGATACGCAGTATTTT.

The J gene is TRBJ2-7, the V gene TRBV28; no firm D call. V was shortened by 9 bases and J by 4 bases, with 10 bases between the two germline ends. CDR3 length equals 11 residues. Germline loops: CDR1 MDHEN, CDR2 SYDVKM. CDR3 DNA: TGTGCCAGTTGGGCCGAATACGAGCAGTACTTC. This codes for CASWAEYEQYF.

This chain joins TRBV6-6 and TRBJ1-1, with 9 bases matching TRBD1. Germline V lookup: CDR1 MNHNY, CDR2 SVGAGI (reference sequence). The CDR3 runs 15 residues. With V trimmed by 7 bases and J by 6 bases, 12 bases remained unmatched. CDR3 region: CASTQDRGLGSEAFF. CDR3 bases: TGTGCCAGCACCCAGGACAGGGGTCTAGGTTCTGAAGCTTTCTTT.

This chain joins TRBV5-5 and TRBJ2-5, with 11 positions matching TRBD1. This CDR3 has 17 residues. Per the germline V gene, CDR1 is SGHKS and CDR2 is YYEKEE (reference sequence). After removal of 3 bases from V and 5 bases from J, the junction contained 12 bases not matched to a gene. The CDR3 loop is CASSYTSGQGASETQYF. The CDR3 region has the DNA TGTGCCAGCAGCTACACTTCCGGACAGGGGGCGAGTGAGACCCAGTACTTC.

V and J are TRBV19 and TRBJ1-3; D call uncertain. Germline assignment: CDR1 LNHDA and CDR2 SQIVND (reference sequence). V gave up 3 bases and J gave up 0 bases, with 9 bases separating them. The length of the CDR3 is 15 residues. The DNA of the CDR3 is TGTGCCAGTAGTATTCCCGGGTTCTCTGGAAACACCATATATTTT. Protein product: CASSIPGFSGNTIYF.